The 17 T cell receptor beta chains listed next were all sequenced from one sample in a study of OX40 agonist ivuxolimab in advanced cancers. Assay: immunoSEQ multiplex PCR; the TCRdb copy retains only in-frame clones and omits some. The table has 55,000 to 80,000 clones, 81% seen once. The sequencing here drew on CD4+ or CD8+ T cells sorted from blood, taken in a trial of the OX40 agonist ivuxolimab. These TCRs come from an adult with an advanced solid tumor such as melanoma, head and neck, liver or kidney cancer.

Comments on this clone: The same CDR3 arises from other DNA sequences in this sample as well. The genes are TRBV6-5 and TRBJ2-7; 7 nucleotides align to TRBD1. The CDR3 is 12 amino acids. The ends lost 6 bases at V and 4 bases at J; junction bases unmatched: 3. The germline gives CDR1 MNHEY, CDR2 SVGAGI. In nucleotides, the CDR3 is TGTGCCAGCAGGACGACAGGGTACGAGCAGTACTTC. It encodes CASRTTGYEQYF.

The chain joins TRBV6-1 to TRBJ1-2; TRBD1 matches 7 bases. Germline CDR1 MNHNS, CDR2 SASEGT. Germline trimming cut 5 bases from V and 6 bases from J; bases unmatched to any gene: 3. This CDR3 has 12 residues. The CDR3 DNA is TGTGCCAGCAGTCCACAGGGGAATGGCTACACCTTC. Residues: CASSPQGNGYTF.

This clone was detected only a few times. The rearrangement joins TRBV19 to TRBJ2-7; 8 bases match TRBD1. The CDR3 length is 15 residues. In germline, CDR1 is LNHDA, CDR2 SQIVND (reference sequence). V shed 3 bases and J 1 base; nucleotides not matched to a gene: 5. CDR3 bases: TGTGCCAGTAGTATTGCGACAGGGGTGTCCTACGAGCAGTACTTC. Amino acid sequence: CASSIATGVSYEQYF.

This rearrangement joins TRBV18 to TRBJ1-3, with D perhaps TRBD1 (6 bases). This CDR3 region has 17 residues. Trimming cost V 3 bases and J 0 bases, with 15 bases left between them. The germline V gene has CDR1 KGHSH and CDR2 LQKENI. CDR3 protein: CASSPQRGFSSGNTIYF. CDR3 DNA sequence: TGTGCCAGCTCACCGCAGAGGGGGTTCAGCTCTGGAAACACCATATATTTT.

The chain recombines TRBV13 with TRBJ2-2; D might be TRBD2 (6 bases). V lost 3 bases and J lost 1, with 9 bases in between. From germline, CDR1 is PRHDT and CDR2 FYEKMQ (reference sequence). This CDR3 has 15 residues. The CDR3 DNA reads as TGTGCCAGCAGCTTGGAGGGCCTGAACACCGGGGAGCTGTTTTTT. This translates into CASSLEGLNTGELFF.

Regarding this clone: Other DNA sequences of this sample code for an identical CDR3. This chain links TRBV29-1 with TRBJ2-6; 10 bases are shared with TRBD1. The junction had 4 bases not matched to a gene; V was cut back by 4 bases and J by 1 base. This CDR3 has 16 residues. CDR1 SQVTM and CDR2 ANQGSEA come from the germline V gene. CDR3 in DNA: TGCAGCGTTGCCGGACAGGGGGTTTCTGGGGCCAACGTCCTGACTTTC. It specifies CSVAGQGVSGANVLTF.

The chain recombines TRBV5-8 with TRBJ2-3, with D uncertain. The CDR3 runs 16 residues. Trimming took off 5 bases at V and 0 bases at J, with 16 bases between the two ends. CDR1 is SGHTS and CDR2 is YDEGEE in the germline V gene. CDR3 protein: CASSPLSYTSTDTQYF. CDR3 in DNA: TGTGCCAGCAGTCCCCTAAGTTACACTAGCACAGATACGCAGTATTTT.

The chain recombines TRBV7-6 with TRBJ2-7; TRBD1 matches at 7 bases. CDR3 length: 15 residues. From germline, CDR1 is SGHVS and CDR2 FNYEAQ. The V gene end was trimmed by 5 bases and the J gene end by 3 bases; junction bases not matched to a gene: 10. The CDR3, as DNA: TGTGCCAGCAGCCTCCGACAGGGAACCCACTACGAGCAGTACTTC. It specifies CASSLRQGTHYEQYF.

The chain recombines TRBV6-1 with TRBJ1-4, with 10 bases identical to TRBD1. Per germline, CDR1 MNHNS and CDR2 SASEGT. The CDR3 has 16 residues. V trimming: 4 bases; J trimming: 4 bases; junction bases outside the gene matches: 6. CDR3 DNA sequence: TGTGCCAGCAGTGGGGACAGGGGATTTGATAATGAAAAACTGTTTTTT. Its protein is CASSGDRGFDNEKLFF.

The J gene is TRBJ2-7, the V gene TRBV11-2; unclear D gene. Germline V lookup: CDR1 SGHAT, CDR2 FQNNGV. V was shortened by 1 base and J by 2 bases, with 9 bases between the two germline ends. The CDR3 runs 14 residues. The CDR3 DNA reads TGTGCCAGCAGCTTAGGCTTACAGACCTACGAGCAGTACTTC. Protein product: CASSLGLQTYEQYF.

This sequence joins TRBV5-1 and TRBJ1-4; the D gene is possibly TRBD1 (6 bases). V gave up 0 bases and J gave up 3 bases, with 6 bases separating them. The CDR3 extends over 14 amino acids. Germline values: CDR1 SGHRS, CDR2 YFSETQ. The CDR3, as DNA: TGCGCCAGCAGCTTGGGACAGGCTAATGAAAAACTGTTTTTT. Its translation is CASSLGQANEKLFF. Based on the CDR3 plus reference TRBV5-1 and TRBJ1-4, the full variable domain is KAGVTQTPRYLIKTRGQQVTLSCSPISGHRSVSWYQQTPGQGLQFLFEYFSETQRNKGNFPGRFSGRQFSNSRSEMNVSTLELGDSALYLCASSLGQANEKLFFGSGTQLSVL.

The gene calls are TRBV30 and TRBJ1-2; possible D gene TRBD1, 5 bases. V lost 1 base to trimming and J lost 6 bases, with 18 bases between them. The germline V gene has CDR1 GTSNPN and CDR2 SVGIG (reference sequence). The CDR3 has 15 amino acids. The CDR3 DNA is TGTGCCTGGAGTGGGGGGGTGGTTGTGGCAGATGGCTACACCTTC. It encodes CAWSGGVVVADGYTF.

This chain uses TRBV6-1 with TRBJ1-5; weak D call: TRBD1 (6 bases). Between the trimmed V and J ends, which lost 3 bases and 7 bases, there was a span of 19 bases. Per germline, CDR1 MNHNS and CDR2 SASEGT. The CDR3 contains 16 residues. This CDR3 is CASSDWLTGPAQPQHF. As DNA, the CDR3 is TGTGCCAGCAGTGATTGGCTGACAGGCCCTGCGCAGCCCCAGCATTTT.

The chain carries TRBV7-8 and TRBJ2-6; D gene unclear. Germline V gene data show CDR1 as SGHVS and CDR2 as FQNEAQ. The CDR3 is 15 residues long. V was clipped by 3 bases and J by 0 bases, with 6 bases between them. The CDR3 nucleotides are TGTGCCAGCAGCTTTCAGAGCTCTGGGGCCAACGTCCTGACTTTC. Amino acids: CASSFQSSGANVLTF.

For the CDR3, the DNA is TGTGCCAGCAGTGGTATTAGGGGTGCCGATGAGCAGTTCTTC. Translation: CASSGIRGADEQFF. This rearrangement joins TRBV6-5 to TRBJ2-1; the D gene is possibly TRBD1 (5 bases). This CDR3 spans 14 amino acids. Between the trimmed V and J ends, which lost 5 bases and 8 bases, there was a span of 16 bases. Germline CDR1 reads MNHEY; CDR2 reads SVGAGI.

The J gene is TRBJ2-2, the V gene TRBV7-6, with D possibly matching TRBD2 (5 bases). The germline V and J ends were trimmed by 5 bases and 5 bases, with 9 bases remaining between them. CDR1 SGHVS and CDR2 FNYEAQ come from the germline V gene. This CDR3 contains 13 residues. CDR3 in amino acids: CASSGEGTGELFF. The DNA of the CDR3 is TGTGCCAGCAGCGGAGAGGGTACCGGGGAGCTGTTTTTT.

In nucleotides, the CDR3 is TGTGCCAGTTCGGAGGACACGGTGGTCCGTCCCCAGCATTTT. This translates into CASSEDTVVRPQHF. The chain uses TRBV19 and TRBJ1-5; TRBD1 might be the D (5 bases). The CDR3 consists of 14 residues. V lost 8 bases to trimming and J lost 10 bases, with 21 bases between them. Germline-derived CDR1 and CDR2 are LNHDA and SQIVND (reference sequence).